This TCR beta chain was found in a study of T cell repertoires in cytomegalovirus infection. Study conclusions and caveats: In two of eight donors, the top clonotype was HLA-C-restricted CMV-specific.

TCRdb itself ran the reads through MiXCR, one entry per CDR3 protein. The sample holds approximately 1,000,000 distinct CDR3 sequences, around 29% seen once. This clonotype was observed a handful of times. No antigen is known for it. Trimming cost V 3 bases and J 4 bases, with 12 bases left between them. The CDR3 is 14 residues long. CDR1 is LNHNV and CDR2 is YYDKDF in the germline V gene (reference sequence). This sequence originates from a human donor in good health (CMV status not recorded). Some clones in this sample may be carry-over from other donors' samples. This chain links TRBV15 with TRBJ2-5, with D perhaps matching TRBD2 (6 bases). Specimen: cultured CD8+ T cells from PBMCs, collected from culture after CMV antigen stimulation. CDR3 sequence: CATSRGGRGETQYF. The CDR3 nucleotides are TGTGCCACCAGCAGGGGGGGACGGGGAGAGACCCAGTACTTC.